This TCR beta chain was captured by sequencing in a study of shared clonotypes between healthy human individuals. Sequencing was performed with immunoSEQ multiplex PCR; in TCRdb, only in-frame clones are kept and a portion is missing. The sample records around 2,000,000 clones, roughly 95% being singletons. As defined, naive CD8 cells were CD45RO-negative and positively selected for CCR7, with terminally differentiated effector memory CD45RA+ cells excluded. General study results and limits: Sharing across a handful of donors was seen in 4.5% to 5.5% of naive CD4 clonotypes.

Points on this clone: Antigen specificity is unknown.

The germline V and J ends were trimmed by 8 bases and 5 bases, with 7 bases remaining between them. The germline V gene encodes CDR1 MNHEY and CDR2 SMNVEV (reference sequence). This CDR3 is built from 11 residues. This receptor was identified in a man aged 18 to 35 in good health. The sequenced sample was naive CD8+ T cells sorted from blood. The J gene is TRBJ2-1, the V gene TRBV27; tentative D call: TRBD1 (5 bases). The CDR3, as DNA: TGTGCCAGCGACAGAGACAATGAGCAGTTCTTC. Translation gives CASDRDNEQFF.